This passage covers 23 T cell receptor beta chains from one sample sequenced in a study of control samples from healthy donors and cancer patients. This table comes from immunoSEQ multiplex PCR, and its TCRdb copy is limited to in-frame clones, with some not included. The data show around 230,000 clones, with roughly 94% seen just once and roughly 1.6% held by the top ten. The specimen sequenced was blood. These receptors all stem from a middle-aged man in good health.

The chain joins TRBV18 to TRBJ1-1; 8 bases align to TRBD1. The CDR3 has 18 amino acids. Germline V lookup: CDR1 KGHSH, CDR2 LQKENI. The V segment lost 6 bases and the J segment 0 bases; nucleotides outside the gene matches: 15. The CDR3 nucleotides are TGTGCCAGCTCCCCCTACGACAGGGGTGATATCCTGAACACTGAAGCTTTCTTT. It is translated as CASSPYDRGDILNTEAFF. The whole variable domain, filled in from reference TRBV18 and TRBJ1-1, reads NAGVMQNPRHLVRRRGQEARLRCSPMKGHSHVYWYRQLPEEGLKFMVYLQKENIIDESGMPKERFSAEFPKEGPSILRIQQVVRGDSAAYFCASSPYDRGDILNTEAFFGQGTRLTVV.

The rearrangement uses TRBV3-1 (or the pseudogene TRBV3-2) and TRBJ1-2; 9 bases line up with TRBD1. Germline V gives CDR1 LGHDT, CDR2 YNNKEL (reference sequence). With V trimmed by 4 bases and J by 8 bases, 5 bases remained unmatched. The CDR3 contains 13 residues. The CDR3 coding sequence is TGTGCCAGCAGCCTAACAGGGGGCATCGGCTACACCTTC. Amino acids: CASSLTGGIGYTF.

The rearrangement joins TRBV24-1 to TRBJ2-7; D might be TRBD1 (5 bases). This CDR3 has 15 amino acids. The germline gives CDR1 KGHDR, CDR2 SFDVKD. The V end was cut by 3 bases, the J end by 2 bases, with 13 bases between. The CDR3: CATSDPGSPTYEQYF. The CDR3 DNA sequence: TGTGCCACCAGTGATCCAGGGTCCCCTACCTACGAGCAGTACTTC.

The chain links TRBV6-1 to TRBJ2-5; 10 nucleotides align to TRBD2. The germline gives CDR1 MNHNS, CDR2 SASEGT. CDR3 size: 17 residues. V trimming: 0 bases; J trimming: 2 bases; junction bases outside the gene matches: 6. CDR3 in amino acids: CASSEARLAGAQETQYF. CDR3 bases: TGTGCCAGCAGTGAAGCTAGGCTAGCGGGGGCACAAGAGACCCAGTACTTC.

The DNA for the CDR3 is TGTGCCAGTAGTATAAGGCTAGGGTATCGCGCTGAAGCTTTCTTT. Its protein product is CASSIRLGYRAEAFF. This chain joins TRBV19 and TRBJ1-1, with no clear D. Germline CDR1 LNHDA, CDR2 SQIVND (reference sequence). The CDR3 loop spans 15 amino acids. V was trimmed by 2 bases and J by 6 bases, leaving 16 bases between them.

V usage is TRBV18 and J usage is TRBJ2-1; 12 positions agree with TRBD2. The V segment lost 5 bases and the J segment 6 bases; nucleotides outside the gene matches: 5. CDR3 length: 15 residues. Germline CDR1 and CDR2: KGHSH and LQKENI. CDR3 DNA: TGTGCCAGCTCAACGTTACTAGCGGGGGGCAATGAGCAGTTCTTC. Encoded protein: CASSTLLAGGNEQFF.

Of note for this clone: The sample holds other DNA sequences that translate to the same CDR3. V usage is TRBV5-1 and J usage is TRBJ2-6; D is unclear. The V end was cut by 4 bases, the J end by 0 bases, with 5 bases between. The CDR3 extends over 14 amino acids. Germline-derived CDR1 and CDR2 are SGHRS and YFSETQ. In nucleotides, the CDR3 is TGCGCCAGCAGCCCTAACTCTGGGGCCAACGTCCTGACTTTC. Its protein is CASSPNSGANVLTF. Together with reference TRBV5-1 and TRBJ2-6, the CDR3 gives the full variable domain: KAGVTQTPRYLIKTRGQQVTLSCSPISGHRSVSWYQQTPGQGLQFLFEYFSETQRNKGNFPGRFSGRQFSNSRSEMNVSTLELGDSALYLCASSPNSGANVLTFGAGSRLTVL.

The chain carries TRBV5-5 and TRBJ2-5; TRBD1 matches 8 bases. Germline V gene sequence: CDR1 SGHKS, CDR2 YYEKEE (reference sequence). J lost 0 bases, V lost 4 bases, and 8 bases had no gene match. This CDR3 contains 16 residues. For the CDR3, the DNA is TGTGCCAGCAGCCGGGACAGGTCAGAGTACCAAGAGACCCAGTACTTC. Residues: CASSRDRSEYQETQYF.

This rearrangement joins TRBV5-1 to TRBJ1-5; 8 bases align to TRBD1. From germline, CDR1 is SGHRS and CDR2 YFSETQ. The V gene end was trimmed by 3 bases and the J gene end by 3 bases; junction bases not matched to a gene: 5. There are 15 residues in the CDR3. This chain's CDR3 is CASSSQGAINQPQHF. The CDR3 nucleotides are TGCGCCAGCAGCTCCCAGGGGGCGATCAATCAGCCCCAGCATTTT.

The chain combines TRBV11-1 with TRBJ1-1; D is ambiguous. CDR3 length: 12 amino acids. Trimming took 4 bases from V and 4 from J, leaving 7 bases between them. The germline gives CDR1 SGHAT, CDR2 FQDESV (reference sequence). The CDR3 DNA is TGTGCCAGCAGCTGGTCGGGCACTGAAGCTTTCTTT. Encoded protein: CASSWSGTEAFF.

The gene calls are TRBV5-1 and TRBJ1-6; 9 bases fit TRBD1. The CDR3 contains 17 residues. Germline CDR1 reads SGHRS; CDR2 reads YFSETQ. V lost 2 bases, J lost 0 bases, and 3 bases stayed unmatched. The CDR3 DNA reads TGCGCCAGCAGCTTAACAGGGGGCCGCTCCTATAATTCACCCCTCCACTTT. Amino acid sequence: CASSLTGGRSYNSPLHF.

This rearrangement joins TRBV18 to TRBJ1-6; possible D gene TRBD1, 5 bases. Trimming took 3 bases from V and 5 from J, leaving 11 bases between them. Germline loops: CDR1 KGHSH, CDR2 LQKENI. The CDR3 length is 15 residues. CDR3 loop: CASSPIQDDNSPLHF. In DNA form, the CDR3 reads TGTGCCAGCTCACCCATACAGGATGATAATTCACCCCTCCACTTT. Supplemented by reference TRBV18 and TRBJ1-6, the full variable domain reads NAGVMQNPRHLVRRRGQEARLRCSPMKGHSHVYWYRQLPEEGLKFMVYLQKENIIDESGMPKERFSAEFPKEGPSILRIQQVVRGDSAAYFCASSPIQDDNSPLHFGNGTRLTVT.

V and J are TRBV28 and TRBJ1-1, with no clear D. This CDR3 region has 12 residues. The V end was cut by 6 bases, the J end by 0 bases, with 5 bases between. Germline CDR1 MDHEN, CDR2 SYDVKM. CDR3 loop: CASRDLNTEAFF. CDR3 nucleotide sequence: TGTGCCAGCAGAGACCTGAACACTGAAGCTTTCTTT.

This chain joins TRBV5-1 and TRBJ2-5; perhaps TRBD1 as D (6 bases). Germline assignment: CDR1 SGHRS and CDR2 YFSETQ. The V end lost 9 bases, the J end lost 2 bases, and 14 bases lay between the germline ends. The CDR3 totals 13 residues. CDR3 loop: CATQGDEQETQYF. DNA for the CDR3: TGCGCCACACAGGGTGATGAGCAAGAGACCCAGTACTTC.

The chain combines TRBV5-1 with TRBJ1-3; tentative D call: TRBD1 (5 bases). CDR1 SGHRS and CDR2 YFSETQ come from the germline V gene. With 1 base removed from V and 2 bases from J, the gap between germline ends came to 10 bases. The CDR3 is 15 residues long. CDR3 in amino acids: CASSLSPGPGNTIYF. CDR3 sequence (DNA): TGCGCCAGCAGCTTGTCCCCAGGGCCTGGAAACACCATATATTTT. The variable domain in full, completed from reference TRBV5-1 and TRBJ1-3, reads KAGVTQTPRYLIKTRGQQVTLSCSPISGHRSVSWYQQTPGQGLQFLFEYFSETQRNKGNFPGRFSGRQFSNSRSEMNVSTLELGDSALYLCASSLSPGPGNTIYFGEGSWLTVV.

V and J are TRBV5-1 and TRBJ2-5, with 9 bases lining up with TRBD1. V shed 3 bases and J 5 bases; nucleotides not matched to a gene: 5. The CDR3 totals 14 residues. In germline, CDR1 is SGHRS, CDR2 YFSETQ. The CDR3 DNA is TGCGCCAGCAGCTCGACAGGGGGATGGGAGACCCAGTACTTC. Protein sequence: CASSSTGGWETQYF. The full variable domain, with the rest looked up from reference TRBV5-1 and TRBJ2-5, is KAGVTQTPRYLIKTRGQQVTLSCSPISGHRSVSWYQQTPGQGLQFLFEYFSETQRNKGNFPGRFSGRQFSNSRSEMNVSTLELGDSALYLCASSSTGGWETQYFGPGTRLLVL.

CDR3 bases: TGTGCCAGCAGCCAGACGCAGGGGGGAGGCTACACCTTC. Residues: CASSQTQGGGYTF. The chain recombines TRBV3-1 (or the pseudogene TRBV3-2) with TRBJ1-2; 7 positions match TRBD1. The CDR3 is 13 amino acids. With 3 bases clipped from V and 8 bases from J, the junction kept 6 bases outside the gene matches. Germline loops: CDR1 LGHDT, CDR2 YNNKEL (reference sequence).

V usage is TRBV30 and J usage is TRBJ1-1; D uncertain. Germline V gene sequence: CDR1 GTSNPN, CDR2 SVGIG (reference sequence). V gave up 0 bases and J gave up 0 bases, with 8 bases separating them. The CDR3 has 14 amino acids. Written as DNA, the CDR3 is TGTGCCTGGAGTGTGGTGAACATGAACACTGAAGCTTTCTTT. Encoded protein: CAWSVVNMNTEAFF.

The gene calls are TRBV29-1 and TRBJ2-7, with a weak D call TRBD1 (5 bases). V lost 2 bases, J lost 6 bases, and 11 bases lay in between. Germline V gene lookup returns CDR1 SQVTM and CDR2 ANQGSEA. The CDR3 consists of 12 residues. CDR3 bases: TGCAGCGTTGAACCGGTAAGGGGCGAGCAGTACTTC. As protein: CSVEPVRGEQYF.

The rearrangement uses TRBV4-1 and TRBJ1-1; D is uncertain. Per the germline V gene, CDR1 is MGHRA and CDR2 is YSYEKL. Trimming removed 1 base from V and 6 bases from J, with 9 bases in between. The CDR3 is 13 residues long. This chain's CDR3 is CASSQVSEPEAFF. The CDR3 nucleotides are TGCGCCAGCAGCCAAGTTTCCGAGCCTGAAGCTTTCTTT.

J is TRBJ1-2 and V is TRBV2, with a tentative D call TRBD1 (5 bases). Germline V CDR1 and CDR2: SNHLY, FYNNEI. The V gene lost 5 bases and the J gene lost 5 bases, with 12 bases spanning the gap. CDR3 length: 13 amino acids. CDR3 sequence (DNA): TGTGCCAGCAGTAGGACGGGACGTTATGGCTACACCTTC. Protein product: CASSRTGRYGYTF.

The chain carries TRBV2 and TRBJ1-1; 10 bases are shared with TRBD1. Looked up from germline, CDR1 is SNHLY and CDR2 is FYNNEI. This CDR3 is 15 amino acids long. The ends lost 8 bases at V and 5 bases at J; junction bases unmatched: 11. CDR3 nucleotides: TGTGCCAGCTGGGACAGGGGAAGGGGTGAGACTGAAGCTTTCTTT. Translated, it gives CASWDRGRGETEAFF.

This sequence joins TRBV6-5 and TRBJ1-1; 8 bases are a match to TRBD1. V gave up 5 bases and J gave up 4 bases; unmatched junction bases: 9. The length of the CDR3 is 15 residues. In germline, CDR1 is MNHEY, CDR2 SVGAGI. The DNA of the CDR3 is TGTGCCAGCAGTCCATCGGACAGGGTTATCACTGAAGCTTTCTTT. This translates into CASSPSDRVITEAFF.